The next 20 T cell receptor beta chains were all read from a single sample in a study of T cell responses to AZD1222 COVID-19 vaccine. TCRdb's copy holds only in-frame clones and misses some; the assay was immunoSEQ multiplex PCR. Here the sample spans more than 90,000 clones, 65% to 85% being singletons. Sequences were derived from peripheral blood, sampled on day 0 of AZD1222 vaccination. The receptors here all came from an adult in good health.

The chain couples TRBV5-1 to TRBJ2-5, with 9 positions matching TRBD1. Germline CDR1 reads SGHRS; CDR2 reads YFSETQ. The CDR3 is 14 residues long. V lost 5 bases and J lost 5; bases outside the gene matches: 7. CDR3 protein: CASRLQGAVETQYF. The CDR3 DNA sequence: TGCGCCAGCAGGTTACAGGGGGCGGTGGAGACCCAGTACTTC.

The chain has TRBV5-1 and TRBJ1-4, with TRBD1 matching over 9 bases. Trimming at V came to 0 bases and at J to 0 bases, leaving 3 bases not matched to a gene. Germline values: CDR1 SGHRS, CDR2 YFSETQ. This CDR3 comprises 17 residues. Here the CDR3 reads CASSLEGQGATNEKLFF. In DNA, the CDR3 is TGCGCCAGCAGCTTGGAGGGACAGGGAGCAACTAATGAAAAACTGTTTTTT.

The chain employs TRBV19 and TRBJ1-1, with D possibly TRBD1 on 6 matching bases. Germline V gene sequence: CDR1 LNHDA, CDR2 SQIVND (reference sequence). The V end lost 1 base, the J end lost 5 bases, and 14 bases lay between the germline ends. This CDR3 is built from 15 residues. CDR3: CASSIVAVRGTEAFF. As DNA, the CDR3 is TGTGCCAGTAGTATAGTTGCGGTTAGGGGGACTGAAGCTTTCTTT.

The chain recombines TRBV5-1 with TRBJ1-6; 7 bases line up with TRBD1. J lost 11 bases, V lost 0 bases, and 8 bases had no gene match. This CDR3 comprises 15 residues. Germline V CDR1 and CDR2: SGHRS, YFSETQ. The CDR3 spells CASSLEGGALTPLHF. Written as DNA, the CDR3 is TGCGCCAGCAGCTTGGAAGGGGGCGCCCTCACACCCCTCCACTTT.

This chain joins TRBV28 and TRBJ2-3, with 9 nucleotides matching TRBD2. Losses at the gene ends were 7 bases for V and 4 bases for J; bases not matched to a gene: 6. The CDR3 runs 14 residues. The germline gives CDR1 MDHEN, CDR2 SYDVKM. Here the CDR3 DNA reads TGTGCCAGCATTACGGGACTAGCCCCAGATACGCAGTATTTT. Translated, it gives CASITGLAPDTQYF.

The CDR3 reads CASSFVGANVLTF. DNA for the CDR3: TGTGCCAGCAGTTTCGTTGGGGCCAACGTCCTGACTTTC. The V call is TRBV28, the J call TRBJ2-6; no definite D call. This CDR3 region has 13 residues. V lost 3 bases and J 3 bases, leaving 3 bases between the germline ends. Germline V gives CDR1 MDHEN, CDR2 SYDVKM.

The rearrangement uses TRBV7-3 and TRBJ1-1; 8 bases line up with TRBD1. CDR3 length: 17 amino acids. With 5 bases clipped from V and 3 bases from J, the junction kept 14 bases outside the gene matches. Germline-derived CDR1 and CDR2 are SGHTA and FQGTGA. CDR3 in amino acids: CASSPGLGQGADTEAFF. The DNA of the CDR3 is TGTGCCAGCAGCCCCGGCCTCGGTCAGGGGGCAGACACTGAAGCTTTCTTT.

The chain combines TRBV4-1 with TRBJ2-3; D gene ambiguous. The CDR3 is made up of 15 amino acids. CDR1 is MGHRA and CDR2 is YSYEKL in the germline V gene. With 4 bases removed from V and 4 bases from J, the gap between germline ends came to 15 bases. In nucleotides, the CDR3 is TGCGCCAGCAGCCTCGATCCCGCGGCATCAGATACGCAGTATTTT. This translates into CASSLDPAASDTQYF.

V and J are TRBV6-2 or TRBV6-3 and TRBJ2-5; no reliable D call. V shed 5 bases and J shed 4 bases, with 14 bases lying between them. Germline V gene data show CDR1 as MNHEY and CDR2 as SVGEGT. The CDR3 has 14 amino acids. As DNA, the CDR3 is TGTGCCAGCAGTCCCTCGGTAGTCCCAGAGACCCAGTACTTC. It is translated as CASSPSVVPETQYF.

CDR3 nucleotide sequence: TGTGCCATCAGGGACAACACAGATACGCAGTATTTT. Residues: CAIRDNTDTQYF. The chain uses TRBV10-3 and TRBJ2-3, with a tentative D call TRBD1 (5 bases). V lost 6 bases, J lost 2 bases, and 6 bases lay in between. CDR3 length: 12 residues. The germline V gene has CDR1 ENHRY and CDR2 SYGVKD.

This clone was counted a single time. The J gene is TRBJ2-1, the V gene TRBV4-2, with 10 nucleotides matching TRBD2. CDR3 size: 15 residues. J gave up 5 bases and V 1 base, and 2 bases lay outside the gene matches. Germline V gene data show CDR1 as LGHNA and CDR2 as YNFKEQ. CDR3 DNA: TGTGCCAGCAGCCAAGCCGGGACTAGCGACAATGAGCAGTTCTTC. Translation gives CASSQAGTSDNEQFF.

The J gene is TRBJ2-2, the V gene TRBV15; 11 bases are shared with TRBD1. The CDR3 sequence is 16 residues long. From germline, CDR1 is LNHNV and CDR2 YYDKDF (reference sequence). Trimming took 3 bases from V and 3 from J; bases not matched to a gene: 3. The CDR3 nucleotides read TGTGCCACCAGCAGTTTGGACAGGGGGCACACCGGGGAGCTGTTTTTT. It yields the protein CATSSLDRGHTGELFF.

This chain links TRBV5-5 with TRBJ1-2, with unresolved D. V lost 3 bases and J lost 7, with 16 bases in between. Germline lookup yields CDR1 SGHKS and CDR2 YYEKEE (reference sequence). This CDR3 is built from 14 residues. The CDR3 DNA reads TGTGCCAGCAGCTCGACCGCCATCCTATCTGGCTACACCTTC. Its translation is CASSSTAILSGYTF.

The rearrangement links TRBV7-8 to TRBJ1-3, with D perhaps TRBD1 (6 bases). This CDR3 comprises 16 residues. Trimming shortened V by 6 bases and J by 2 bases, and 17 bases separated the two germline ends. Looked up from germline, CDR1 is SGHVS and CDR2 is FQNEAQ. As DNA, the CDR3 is TGTGCCAGCAGTCTACTAAACAGGGAGACTGGAAACACCATATATTTT. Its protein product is CASSLLNRETGNTIYF.

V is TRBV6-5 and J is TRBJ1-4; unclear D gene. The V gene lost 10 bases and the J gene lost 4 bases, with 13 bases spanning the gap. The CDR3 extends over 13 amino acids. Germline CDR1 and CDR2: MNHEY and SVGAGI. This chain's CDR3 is CATALRDNEKLFF. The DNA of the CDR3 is TGTGCCACGGCCCTTCGAGATAATGAAAAACTGTTTTTT.

CDR3 residues: CASSLMRGDQETQYF. CDR3 nucleotide sequence: TGCGCCAGCAGCTTAATGCGGGGCGACCAAGAGACCCAGTACTTC. The V and J genes are TRBV5-1 and TRBJ2-5; TRBD2 might be the D (6 bases). The CDR3 is 15 residues long. Germline V gene lookup returns CDR1 SGHRS and CDR2 YFSETQ. V lost 2 bases, J lost 0 bases, and 11 bases lay in between.

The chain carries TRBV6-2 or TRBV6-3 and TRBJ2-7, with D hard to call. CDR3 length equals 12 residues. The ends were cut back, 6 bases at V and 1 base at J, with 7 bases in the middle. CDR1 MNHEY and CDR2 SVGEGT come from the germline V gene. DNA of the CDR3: TGTGCCAGCAGCCTCTATTCCTACGAGCAGTACTTC. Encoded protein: CASSLYSYEQYF.

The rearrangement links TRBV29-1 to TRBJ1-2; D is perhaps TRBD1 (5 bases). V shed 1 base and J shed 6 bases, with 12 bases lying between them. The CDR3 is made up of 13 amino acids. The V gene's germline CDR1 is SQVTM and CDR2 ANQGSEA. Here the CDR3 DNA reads TGCAGCGTTGAAGGGTTGGGGGGAGATGGCTACACCTTC. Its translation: CSVEGLGGDGYTF.

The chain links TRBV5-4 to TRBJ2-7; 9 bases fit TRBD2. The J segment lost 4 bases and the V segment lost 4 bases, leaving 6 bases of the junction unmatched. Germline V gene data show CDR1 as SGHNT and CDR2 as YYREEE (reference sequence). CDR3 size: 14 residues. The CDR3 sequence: CASSPGLAAYEQYF. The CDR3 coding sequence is TGTGCCAGCAGCCCGGGACTAGCAGCTTACGAGCAGTACTTC.

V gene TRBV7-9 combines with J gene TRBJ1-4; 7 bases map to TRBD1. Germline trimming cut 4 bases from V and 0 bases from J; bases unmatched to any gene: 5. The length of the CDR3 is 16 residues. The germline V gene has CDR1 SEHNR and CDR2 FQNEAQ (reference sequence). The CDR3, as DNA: TGTGCCAGCAGCTCTGGACAGGTGTCAACTAATGAAAAACTGTTTTTT. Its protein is CASSSGQVSTNEKLFF.